This TCR beta chain was sequenced during a study of cytomegalovirus exposure and HLA in healthy donors. The germline gives CDR1 LNHDA, CDR2 SQIVND (reference sequence). The V segment lost 7 bases and the J segment 4 bases; nucleotides outside the gene matches: 6. The CDR3 runs to 14 residues. Amplification used 60 Vbeta primers and 13 Jbeta primers. Assay used: immunoSEQ multiplex PCR; TCRdb lists only in-frame clones, some missing. The data hold roughly 230,000 clones, with 92% observed a single time. All donors participated as healthy donors of bone marrow. The sequencing input was PBMCs. This receptor was taken from a girl aged 2 to 9 in good health and CMV-seronegative. The rearrangement links TRBV19 to TRBJ2-3; TRBD2 agrees at 9 bases. CDR3 in DNA: TGTGCCAGTACCGGACTAGCGTTCGCAGATACGCAGTATTTT. Its protein product is CASTGLAFADTQYF.